Reported below is one TCR beta chain. Its antigen is undetermined. Within the sample, other DNA sequences also encode this same CDR3. It was via CD45RO/CCR7/CD25/CD127/CD95/CD27 that CD4+ naive, central memory, regulatory and stem cell-like memory cells were sorted. Sequenced material consisted of expressed TCRB transcripts (all of the isolated RNA was reverse transcribed). The assay was immunoSEQ multiplex PCR, and TCRdb's table has in-frame clones only and misses some. The sample comprises 200,000 to 250,000 clones, over 8.5% of which are singletons, and about 0.03% rests with the top ten. The data derive from a study of beta chain features in type 1 diabetes. Findings of the study overall: There were fewer insertions and more deletions at the VDJ junctions of type 1 diabetes patients.

The sequenced sample consisted of naive CD4+ T cells from blood. This receptor was taken from a woman younger than 35 in good health.

CDR3 protein: CASSLVASGSTDTQYF. DNA for the CDR3: TGCGCCAGCAGCTTGGTGGCTAGCGGCAGCACAGATACGCAGTATTTT. The V and J genes are TRBV5-1 and TRBJ2-3, with 7 bases that match TRBD2. The germline gives CDR1 SGHRS, CDR2 YFSETQ. Trimming took 0 bases from V and 0 from J; bases not matched to a gene: 4. The CDR3 loop spans 16 amino acids.